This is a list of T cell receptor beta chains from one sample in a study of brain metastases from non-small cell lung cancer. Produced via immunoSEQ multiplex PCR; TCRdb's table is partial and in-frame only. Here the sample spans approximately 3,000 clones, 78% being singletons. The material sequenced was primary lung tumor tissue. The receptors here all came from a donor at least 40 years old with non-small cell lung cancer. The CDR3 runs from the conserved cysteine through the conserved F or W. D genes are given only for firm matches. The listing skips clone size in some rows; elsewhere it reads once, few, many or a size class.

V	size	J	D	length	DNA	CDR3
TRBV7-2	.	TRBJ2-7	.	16	TGTGCCAGCAGCTTAGCCGACAGGGCGGGGTTGTACGAGCAGTACTTC	CASSLADRAGLYEQYF
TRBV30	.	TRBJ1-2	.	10	TGTGCCTGGTCTAACTATGGCTACACCTTC	CAWSNYGYTF
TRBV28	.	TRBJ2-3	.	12	TGTGCCAGCAGCCCCCCGATGGATACGCAGTATTTT	CASSPPMDTQYF
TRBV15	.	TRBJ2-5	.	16	TGTGCCACCAGCAGAGCATTTGGGGGATACCAAGAGACCCAGTACTTC	CATSRAFGGYQETQYF
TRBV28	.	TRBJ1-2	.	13	TGTGCCAGCAGTCCGGGTTCAATATCGGGCTACACCTTC	CASSPGSISGYTF
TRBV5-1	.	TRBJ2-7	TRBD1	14	TGCGCCAGCAGTCTCGGGACAGGGACCTACGAGCAGTACTTC	CASSLGTGTYEQYF
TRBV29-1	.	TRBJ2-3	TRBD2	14	TGCAGCGTTGAGTCTAGCGGGGGCTCAGATACGCAGTATTTT	CSVESSGGSDTQYF
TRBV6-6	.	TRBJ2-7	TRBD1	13	TGTGCCAGCGGGGGACAGGGTGGACCCGAGCAGTACTTC	CASGGQGGPEQYF
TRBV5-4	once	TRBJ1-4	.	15	TGTGCCAGCAGCTTGGACGGGGGGACTAATGAAAAACTGTTTTTT	CASSLDGGTNEKLFF
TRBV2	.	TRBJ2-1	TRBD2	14	TGTGCCAGCAGTACGGGACTAGCTGGAAATGAGCAGTTCTTC	CASSTGLAGNEQFF
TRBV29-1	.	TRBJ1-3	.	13	TGCAGCGTTGAACCCGGCTCTGGAAACACCATATATTTT	CSVEPGSGNTIYF
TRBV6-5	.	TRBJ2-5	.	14	TGTGCCAGCAGTTCCTGGGGGGAATCGGGGACCCAGTACTTC	CASSSWGESGTQYF
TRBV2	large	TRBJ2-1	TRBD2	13	TGTGCCAGCAAGGCACTAGCGGGGGGGGATGCGTTCTTC	CASKALAGGDAFF
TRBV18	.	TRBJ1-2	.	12	TGTGCCAGCTCACCTTCATTGGGAGGCTACACCTTC	CASSPSLGGYTF
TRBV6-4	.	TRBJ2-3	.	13	TGTGCCAGCAGTGACGGACGCACAGATACGCAGTATTTT	CASSDGRTDTQYF
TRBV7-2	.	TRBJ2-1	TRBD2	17	TGTGCCAGCAGCTTAAAGGCCCGGACTAGCGCTCCCAATGAGCAGTTCTTC	CASSLKARTSAPNEQFF
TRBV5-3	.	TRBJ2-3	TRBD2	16	TGTGCCAGAAGCTTTACTAGCGGGGGTTTAACAGATACGCAGTATTTT	CARSFTSGGLTDTQYF
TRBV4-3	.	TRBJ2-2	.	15	TGCGCCAGCAGCCAAGGGGGGTCGAACACCGGGGAGCTGTTTTTT	CASSQGGSNTGELFF
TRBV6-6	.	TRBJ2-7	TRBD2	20	TGTGCCAGCAGCCAGACTATGGGACTAGCGGGGGGGCCCATACCCTACGAGCAGTACTTC	CASSQTMGLAGGPIPYEQYF
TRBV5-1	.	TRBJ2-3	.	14	TGCGCCAGCAGCTTGGATTCGGGTCCCGGTACGCAGTATTTT	CASSLDSGPGTQYF
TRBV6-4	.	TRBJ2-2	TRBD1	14	TGTGCCAGCAGTATCGGGACAGCTACCGGGGAGCTGTTTTTT	CASSIGTATGELFF
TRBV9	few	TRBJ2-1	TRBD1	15	TGTGCCAGCACAGACGGGACAGGGACCCACAATGAGCAGTTCTTC	CASTDGTGTHNEQFF
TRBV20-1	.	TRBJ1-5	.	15	TGCAGTGCTAGTCTCGGACGGGGGGACAATCAGCCCCAGCATTTT	CSASLGRGDNQPQHF
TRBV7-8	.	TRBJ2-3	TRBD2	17	TGTGCCAGCAGCTTAGCCCAGCGGGGGGCATACACAGATACGCAGTATTTT	CASSLAQRGAYTDTQYF
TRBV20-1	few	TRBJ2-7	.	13	TGCAGTGCTAGTGGCGGGTTCTCCTACGAGCAGTACTTC	CSASGGFSYEQYF
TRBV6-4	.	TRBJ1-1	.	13	TGTGCCAGCAGTGAGGGAGGGGGCACTGAAGCTTTCTTT	CASSEGGGTEAFF
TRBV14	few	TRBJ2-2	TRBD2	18	TGTGCCAGCAGCCAAGATTTGGGACTAGCGGGGGTCACCGGGGAGCTGTTTTTT	CASSQDLGLAGVTGELFF
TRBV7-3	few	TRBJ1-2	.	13	TGTGCCAGCAGCCCAGACGGTGTGAGCGGCTACACCTTC	CASSPDGVSGYTF
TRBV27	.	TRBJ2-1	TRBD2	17	TGTGCCAGCAGTTTATCGCCGGGCGGGGGCTCCTACAATGAGCAGTTCTTC	CASSLSPGGGSYNEQFF
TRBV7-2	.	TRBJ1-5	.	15	TGTGCCAGCAGCTTGGGGTGGGGAAGCAATCAGCCCCAGCATTTT	CASSLGWGSNQPQHF
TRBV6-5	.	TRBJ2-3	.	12	TGTGCCAGCCCGGCCCGGGTGGATACGCAGTATTTT	CASPARVDTQYF
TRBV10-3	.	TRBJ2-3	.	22	TGTGCCATCAGTGCCCGGTCGACCGGGACACGAGCACCCGATCAGCGCACAGATACGCAGTATTTT	CAISARSTGTRAPDQRTDTQYF
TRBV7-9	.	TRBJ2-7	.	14	TGTGCCAGCAGCTTCGACGACAGCTCCTACGAGCAGTACTTC	CASSFDDSSYEQYF
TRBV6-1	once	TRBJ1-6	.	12	TGTGCCAGCAGTGAACTTATGTCGCCCCTCCACTTT	CASSELMSPLHF
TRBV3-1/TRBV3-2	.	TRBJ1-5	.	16	TGTGCCAGCAGCCAAGGGGCTTCATCCCTAAATCAGCCCCAGCATTTT	CASSQGASSLNQPQHF
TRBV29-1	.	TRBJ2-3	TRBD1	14	TGCAGCGTTGAAGGGTGGGACAGAGGAGATACGCAGTATTTT	CSVEGWDRGDTQYF
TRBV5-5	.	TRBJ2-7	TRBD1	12	TGTGCCAGCAGCCTGACAGGGTCCGAGCAGTACTTC	CASSLTGSEQYF
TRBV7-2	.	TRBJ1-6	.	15	TGTGCCAGCAGCTCAACGGGGGGGTTACGTTCACCCTTCCACTTT	CASSSTGGLRSPFHF
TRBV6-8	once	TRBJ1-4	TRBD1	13	TGTGCCAGCAGTGGACAGGATTATGAAAAACTGTTTTTT	CASSGQDYEKLFF
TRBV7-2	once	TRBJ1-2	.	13	TGTGCCAGCAGCAAAACAGCAGACTATGGCTACACCTTC	CASSKTADYGYTF